This T cell receptor beta chain was sequenced in a study of blood T cell repertoires in COVID-19. Study in general: Nucleic acid was either cDNA or gDNA, and it came from T cells, B-cell-depleted T cells, or PBMCs.

As originally analysed: The authors estimated nucleated cell counts from reference gene primer amplification. The repertoire was sequenced with immunoSEQ multiplex PCR; TCRdb's copy has only in-frame clones and lacks some. V, J and clone size are those of that table, while D and trimming were read from the DNA. The repertoire includes 200,000 to 250,000 clones, approximately 90% of them detected once, and roughly 3% sits in the top ten. Recruitment covered about two dozen US areas and drew participants whose ages spanned about 18 to 100 years. Trimming took off 4 bases at V and 0 bases at J, with 7 bases between the two ends. This CDR3 comprises 15 residues. Germline V gene sequence: CDR1 SEHNR, CDR2 FQNEAQ (reference sequence).

What was sequenced was PBMCs or T cells enriched from blood (not recorded which). The rearrangement links TRBV7-9 to TRBJ2-6; D is unresolved. The source is a woman aged 18-29 years in a cohort exposed to, infected with or recovered from COVID-19 (not recorded which). The CDR3 is CASSSQSSGANVLTF. Written as DNA, the CDR3 is TGTGCCAGCAGCTCACAGAGCTCTGGGGCCAACGTCCTGACTTTC.